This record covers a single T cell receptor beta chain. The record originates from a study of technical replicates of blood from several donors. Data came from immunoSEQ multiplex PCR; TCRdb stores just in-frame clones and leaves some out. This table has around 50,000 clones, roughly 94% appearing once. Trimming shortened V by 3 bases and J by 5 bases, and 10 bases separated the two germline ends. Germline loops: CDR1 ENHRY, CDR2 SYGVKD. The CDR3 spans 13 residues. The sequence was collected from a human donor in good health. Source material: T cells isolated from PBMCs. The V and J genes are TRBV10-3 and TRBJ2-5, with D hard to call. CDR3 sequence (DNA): TGTGCCATCAGTGAAGACTTGCGGGAGACCCAGTACTTC. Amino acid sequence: CAISEDLRETQYF.